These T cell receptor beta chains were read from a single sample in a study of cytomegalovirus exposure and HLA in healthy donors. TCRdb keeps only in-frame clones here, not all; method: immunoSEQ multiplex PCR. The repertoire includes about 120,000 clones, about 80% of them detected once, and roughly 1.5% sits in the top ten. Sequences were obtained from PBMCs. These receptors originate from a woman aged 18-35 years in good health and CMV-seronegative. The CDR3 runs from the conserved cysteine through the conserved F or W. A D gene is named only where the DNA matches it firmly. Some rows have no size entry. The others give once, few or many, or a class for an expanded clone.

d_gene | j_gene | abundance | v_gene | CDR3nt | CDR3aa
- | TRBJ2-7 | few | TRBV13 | TGTGCCAGCAGCCAGGACACGGGGGTCCTGAGGAGGCAGTACTTC | CASSQDTGVLRRQYF
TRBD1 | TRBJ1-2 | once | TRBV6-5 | TGTGCCACCCAACTCACCGGGACAGGGGGAAGAGGCTACACCTTC | CATQLTGTGGRGYTF
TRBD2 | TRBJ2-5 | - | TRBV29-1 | TGCAGCGTTAGCGGGAGGGCCGGCGAGACCCAGTACTTC | CSVSGRAGETQYF
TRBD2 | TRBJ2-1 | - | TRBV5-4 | TGTGCCAGCCGCGGACTAGCGGGGGGCAATGAGCAGTTCTTC | CASRGLAGGNEQFF
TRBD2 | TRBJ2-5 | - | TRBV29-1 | TGCAGCGTTCTTGGGGGAGGGGCGGAGACCCAGTACTTC | CSVLGGGAETQYF
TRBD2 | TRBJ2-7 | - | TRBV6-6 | TGTGCCAGCAGTTACTCAGAACTAGCGGGGGCCTACGAGCAGTACTTC | CASSYSELAGAYEQYF
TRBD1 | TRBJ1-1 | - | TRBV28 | TGTGCCAGCAGTTTTCTTACAGGGGCAACTGGCACTGAAGCTTTCTTT | CASSFLTGATGTEAFF
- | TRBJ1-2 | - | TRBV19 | TGTGCCAGTAGTATGATTCCGGGCCTACAAGCGGGCGGCTACACCTTC | CASSMIPGLQAGGYTF
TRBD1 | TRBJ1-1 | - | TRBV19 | TGTGCCAGTAGTATTCTACCGGGACAGGGTACCACTGAAGCTTTCTTT | CASSILPGQGTTEAFF
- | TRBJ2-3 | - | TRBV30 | TGTGCCTGGAGTGTACAACCGTTGACAGATACGCAGTATTTT | CAWSVQPLTDTQYF
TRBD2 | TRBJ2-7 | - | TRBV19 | TGTGCCAGTAGTATAGAAAAGACTAGCGGGATCTACGAGCAGTACTTC | CASSIEKTSGIYEQYF
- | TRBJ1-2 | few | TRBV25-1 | TGTGCCAGCAGTGACGGATACAGAGGCTACACCTTC | CASSDGYRGYTF
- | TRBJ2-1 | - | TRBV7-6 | TGTGCCAGCAGCTTAGATGGCAGGGGCTCCTACAATGAGCAGTTCTTC | CASSLDGRGSYNEQFF
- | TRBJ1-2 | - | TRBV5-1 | TGCGCCAGCAGCTTGGACAGACATGGCTACACCTTC | CASSLDRHGYTF
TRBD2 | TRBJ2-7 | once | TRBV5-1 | TGCGCCAGCAGCTTGCTTAGCGGGCCGAGCTCCTACGAGCAGTACTTC | CASSLLSGPSSYEQYF
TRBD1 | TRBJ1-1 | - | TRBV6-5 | TGTGCCAGCAGGGGGACAGGGTCGGTTCCTGAAGCTTTCTTT | CASRGTGSVPEAFF
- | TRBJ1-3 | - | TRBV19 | TGTGCCAGTAATGGTTGGGAGTACAGCTCTGGAAACACCATATATTTT | CASNGWEYSSGNTIYF
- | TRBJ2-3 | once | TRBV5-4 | TGTGCCAGCAGCTTGGAGGCGGTACCAGATACGCAGTATTTT | CASSLEAVPDTQYF
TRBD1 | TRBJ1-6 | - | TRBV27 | TGTGCCAGCAGTTTATCAGTTGCGGCAGGGGGAAATTCACCCCTCCACTTT | CASSLSVAAGGNSPLHF
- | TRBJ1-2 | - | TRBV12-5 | TGTGCTAGTGGTTTTCGGGGAACTAAGAGGGGCTACACCTTC | CASGFRGTKRGYTF
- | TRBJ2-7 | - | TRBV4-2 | TGTGCCAGCAGCCAAGACAGACTAGAGCAGTACTTC | CASSQDRLEQYF
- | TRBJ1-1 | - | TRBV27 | TGTGCCACCCACTCGGGGGGGGCAGGAAGGACTGAAGCTTTCTTT | CATHSGGAGRTEAFF
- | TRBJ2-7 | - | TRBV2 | TGTGCCAGCAGACCGGGTCTAAAACCCTACGAGCAGTACTTC | CASRPGLKPYEQYF
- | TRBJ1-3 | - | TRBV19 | TGTGCCAGTAGTATTGTTCGTGGCAGGGGCCCTGGAAACACCATATATTTT | CASSIVRGRGPGNTIYF
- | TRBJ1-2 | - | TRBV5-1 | TGCGCCAGCAGCTTAAGGGGTCCGGAGGGTGGCTACACCTTC | CASSLRGPEGGYTF
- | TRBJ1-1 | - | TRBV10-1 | TGCGCCAGCAGTCCAGGAGGAGGTCGTGAAGCTTTCTTT | CASSPGGGREAFF
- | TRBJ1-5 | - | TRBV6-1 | TGTGCCAGCAGTGACATGGGGCGGCCCAATCAGCCCCAGCATTTT | CASSDMGRPNQPQHF
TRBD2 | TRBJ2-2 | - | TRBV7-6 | TGTGCCAGCAGCTTGGGAGCGGGGGGGCCGGGCACCGGGGAGCTGTTTTTT | CASSLGAGGPGTGELFF
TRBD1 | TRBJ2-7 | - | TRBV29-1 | TGCAGCGTGGGGGACAGGGTCAACGAGCAGTACTTC | CSVGDRVNEQYF
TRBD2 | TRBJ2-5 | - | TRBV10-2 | TGCGCCAGCAGTGAGGGGGGGCGGGAGGCCTTCTGGGGGGAGACCCAGTACTTC | CASSEGGREAFWGETQYF
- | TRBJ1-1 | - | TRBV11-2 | TGTGCCAGCAGCTTCGGGGACACTGAAGCTTTCTTT | CASSFGDTEAFF
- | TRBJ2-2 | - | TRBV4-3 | TGCGCCAGCAGCCCCGGGACTGCCTACACCGGGGAGCTGTTTTTT | CASSPGTAYTGELFF
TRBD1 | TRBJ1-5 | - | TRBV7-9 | TGTGCCAGCAGCTTAGCTGGGACAGGCAATCAGCCCCAGCATTTT | CASSLAGTGNQPQHF
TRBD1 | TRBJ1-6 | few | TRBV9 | TGTGCCAGCAGCCTCGGGACAGGGCGAGAATCACCCCTCCACTTT | CASSLGTGRESPLHF
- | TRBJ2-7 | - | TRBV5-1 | TGCGCCAGCAGCTTGGAGACAGGCTCCTCCTACGAGCAGTACTTC | CASSLETGSSYEQYF